Each of the 2 T cell receptor beta chains below was sequenced from the same sample in a study of cytotoxic CD8 clonotypes in ibrutinib-treated CLL. Libraries were prepared by immunoSEQ multiplex PCR; TCRdb keeps only in-frame clonotypes and omits some of them. Of about 97,000 clones listed, approximately 82% are singletons. The source was PBMCs, collected after 12 months of ibrutinib treatment. Receptors were obtained from a human donor with chronic lymphocytic leukemia.

The chain employs TRBV7-2 and TRBJ2-1; D gene uncertain. V dropped 3 bases and J dropped 3 bases, with 12 bases sitting between them. This CDR3 comprises 15 residues. Per germline, CDR1 SGHTA and CDR2 FQGNSA. CDR3 coding DNA: TGTGCCAGCAGCTTGGGTGGGGTCCACTACAATGAGCAGTTCTTC. As protein: CASSLGGVHYNEQFF.

The CDR3 here is CASSFGVGYEQYF. CDR3 nucleotides: TGTGCCAGCAGCTTTGGCGTCGGCTACGAGCAGTACTTC. The chain has TRBV5-5 and TRBJ2-7; D remains unclear. In germline, CDR1 is SGHKS, CDR2 YYEKEE (reference sequence). There are 13 residues in the CDR3. V was cut by 2 bases and J by 3 bases, with 9 bases left in between.